This TCR beta chain was identified during a study of T cell repertoires in cytomegalovirus infection. A single record per CDR3 protein comes from TCRdb applying MiXCR to the reads. The sample lists about 530,000 distinct CDR3 sequences; about 25% were seen once. This clonotype appeared many times. Germline lookup yields CDR1 SGHVS and CDR2 FQNEAQ. Trimming pared 1 base from V and 6 bases from J, leaving 10 bases between. The CDR3 loop spans 14 amino acids. This chain links TRBV7-8 with TRBJ2-1; D is unresolved. This receptor was taken from a human donor in good health (CMV status not recorded). Some clones in this sample may be carry-over from other donors' samples. Sequencing input: PBMCs. As DNA, the CDR3 is TGTGCCAGCAGCTTAGGGGGATCCCCCAATGAGCAGTTCTTC. It encodes CASSLGGSPNEQFF.